This T cell receptor (beta chain) appears in the sequencing data of a study of blood T cell repertoires in COVID-19. Study as a whole: T cells, B-cell-depleted T cells, or PBMCs supplied cDNA or gDNA.

V was trimmed by 6 bases and J by 0 bases, leaving 8 bases between them. This CDR3 has 13 amino acids. Germline V lookup: CDR1 SNHLY, CDR2 FYNNEI. The method was immunoSEQ multiplex PCR; TCRdb's version includes in-frame clones alone and lacks a portion of them. The sample consists of hundreds of thousands of clones, 70% to 90% of them appearing once. This clonotype was sampled from an elderly man with acute or convalescent COVID-19. Sequenced sample: peripheral blood. V and J are TRBV2 and TRBJ1-1; D remains unclear. This chain's CDR3 is CASSTYMNTEAFF. The CDR3, as DNA: TGTGCCAGCAGCACATACATGAACACTGAAGCTTTCTTT.